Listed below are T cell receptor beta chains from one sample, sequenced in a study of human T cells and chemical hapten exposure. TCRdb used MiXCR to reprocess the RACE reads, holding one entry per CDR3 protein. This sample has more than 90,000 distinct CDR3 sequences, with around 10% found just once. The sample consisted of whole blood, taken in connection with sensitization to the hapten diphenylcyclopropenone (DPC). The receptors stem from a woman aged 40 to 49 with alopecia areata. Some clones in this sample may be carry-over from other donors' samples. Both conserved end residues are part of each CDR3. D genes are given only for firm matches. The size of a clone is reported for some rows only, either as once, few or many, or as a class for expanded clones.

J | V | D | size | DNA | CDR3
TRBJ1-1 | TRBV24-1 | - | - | TGTGCCACCAGTGCAGGGTTGAACACTGAAGCTTTCTTT | CATSAGLNTEAFF
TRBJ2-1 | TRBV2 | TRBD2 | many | TGTGCCAGCAGTGTCAGCCTAGCGGGGGGAAATGAGCAGTTCTTC | CASSVSLAGGNEQFF
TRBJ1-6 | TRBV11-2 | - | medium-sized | TGTGCCAGCAGCCCAGAACTTTATTCACCCCTCCACTTT | CASSPELYSPLHF
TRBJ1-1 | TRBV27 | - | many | TGCATGGCGAGGGCCAGGAACACTGAAGCTTTCTTT | CMARARNTEAFF
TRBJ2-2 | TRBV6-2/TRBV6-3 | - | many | TGTGCCAGCAGTTACTCCAGCCAACACACCGGGGAGCTGTTTTTT | CASSYSSQHTGELFF
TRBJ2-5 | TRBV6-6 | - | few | TGTGCCAGCAGAGGGGGGAGAGGGGCCCAAGAGACCCAGTACTTC | CASRGGRGAQETQYF
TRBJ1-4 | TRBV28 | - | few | TGTGCCAGCAGTTCCCTGCGGAGAGGTAATGAAAAACTGTTTTTT | CASSSLRRGNEKLFF
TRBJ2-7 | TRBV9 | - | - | TGTGCCAGCAGCACCAATCCGACTGGGTCCTACGAGCAGTACTTC | CASSTNPTGSYEQYF
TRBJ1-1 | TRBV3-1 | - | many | TGTGCCAGCAGCCGCGGACAACCTACTGAAGCTTTCTTT | CASSRGQPTEAFF
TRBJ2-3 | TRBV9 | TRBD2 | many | TGTGCCAGCAGCGAGCGGGGGGGCACAGATACGCAGTATTTT | CASSERGGTDTQYF
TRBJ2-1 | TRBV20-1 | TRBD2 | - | TGCAGTGCTACCAGACTAGCGGGATACAATGAGCAGTTCTTC | CSATRLAGYNEQFF
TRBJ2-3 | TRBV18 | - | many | TGTGCCAGCTCCACCGTGGCACCAGAAGATACGCAGTATTTT | CASSTVAPEDTQYF
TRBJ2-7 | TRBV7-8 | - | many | TGTGCCAGCAGCTTAGGGGTTAACGAGCAGTACTTC | CASSLGVNEQYF
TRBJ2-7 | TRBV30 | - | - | TGTGCCTGGATGACTAGGCCCGGGCACTTC | CAWMTRPGHF
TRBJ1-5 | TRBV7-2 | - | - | TGTGCCAGCAGCTTAACGAGTACAAGTTTTCCCCAGCATTTT | CASSLTSTSFPQHF
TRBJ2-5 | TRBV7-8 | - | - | TGTGCCAGCTCAAAAGGGCTAGAGGAGACCCAGTACTTC | CASSKGLEETQYF
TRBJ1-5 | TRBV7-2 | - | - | TGTGCCAGCAGCCTATTAGGACCACTGCCCCAGCATTTT | CASSLLGPLPQHF
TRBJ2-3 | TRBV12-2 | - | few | TGTGCAAGTCGCTTACCCCCCCGACAGGTACAGACGGATACGCAGTATTTT | CASRLPPRQVQTDTQYF